A single sample is the source of the 27 T cell receptor beta chains below, sequenced in a study of CD8+ T cells in alopecia areata. Treatment: oral pan-JAK inhibitor, 5-10 mg twice daily. TCR sequencing used cDNA made by reverse transcription of extracted RNA. TCRdb's copy holds only in-frame clones and misses some; the assay was immunoSEQ multiplex PCR. The sample has about 220,000 clones, 50% to 70% seen once; the top ten hold about 1.4%. The sequencing used CD4+ T cells sorted from blood, collected at week 4, from a patient treated with tofacitinib. The source is a human donor with alopecia areata.

The chain employs TRBV30 and TRBJ2-7, with D unresolved. V was cut by 1 base and J by 1 base, with 11 bases left in between. There are 14 residues in the CDR3. Germline lookup yields CDR1 GTSNPN and CDR2 SVGIG (reference sequence). This CDR3 reads CAWSARAQSYEQYF. DNA for the CDR3: TGTGCCTGGAGTGCACGGGCCCAGTCCTACGAGCAGTACTTC.

This clone was seen a single time. V is TRBV11-1 and J is TRBJ2-1, with no clear D. CDR1 is SGHAT, CDR2 FQDESV, per germline (reference sequence). Trimming removed 6 bases from V and 8 bases from J, with 17 bases in between. There are 14 residues in the CDR3. The CDR3 spells CASSRSPPRDEQFF. Written as DNA, the CDR3 is TGTGCCAGCAGTAGGTCCCCTCCTAGGGATGAGCAGTTCTTC.

The chain links TRBV30 to TRBJ2-7, with D perhaps TRBD1 or TRBD2 (6 bases each). V lost 2 bases, J lost 0 bases, and 14 bases lay in between. Germline values: CDR1 GTSNPN, CDR2 SVGIG (reference sequence). The CDR3 sequence is 15 residues long. CDR3 region: CAWSPGARSSYEQYF. CDR3 nucleotides: TGTGCCTGGAGTCCGGGGGCAAGGAGCTCCTACGAGCAGTACTTC.

The chain recombines TRBV25-1 with TRBJ1-2, with TRBD1 matching over 9 bases. V lost 1 base and J lost 8; bases outside the gene matches: 5. CDR1 and CDR2 from the germline V gene are MGHDK and SYGVNS. This CDR3 has 14 amino acids. CDR3 sequence: CASSESGQGYGYTF. The CDR3, as DNA: TGTGCCAGCAGTGAATCCGGACAGGGGTACGGCTACACCTTC.

V and J are TRBV29-1 and TRBJ2-5; TRBD1 matches 7 bases. The length of the CDR3 is 14 residues. The V segment lost 5 bases and the J segment 4 bases; nucleotides outside the gene matches: 10. Germline values: CDR1 SQVTM, CDR2 ANQGSEA. CDR3 amino acids: CSVPGTVKRETQYF. In DNA, the CDR3 is TGCAGCGTTCCCGGGACAGTAAAACGAGAGACCCAGTACTTC. Supplemented by reference TRBV29-1 and TRBJ2-5, the full variable domain reads SAVISQKPSRDICQRGTSLTIQCQVDSQVTMMFWYRQQPGQSLTLIATANQGSEATYESGFVIDKFPISRPNLTFSTLTVSNMSPEDSSIYLCSVPGTVKRETQYFGPGTRLLVL.

V is TRBV5-1 and J is TRBJ1-5; 8 bases line up with TRBD1. CDR1 SGHRS and CDR2 YFSETQ come from the germline V gene. J was trimmed by 4 bases and V by 0 bases; bases with no gene match: 6. The CDR3 has 16 residues. The CDR3 spells CASSLGGQGGNQPQHF. The CDR3 DNA is TGCGCCAGCAGCTTGGGAGGACAGGGAGGTAATCAGCCCCAGCATTTT.

V usage is TRBV19 and J usage is TRBJ2-4; D may be TRBD1 (5 bases). Germline CDR1 reads LNHDA; CDR2 reads SQIVND (reference sequence). V lost 2 bases and J 9 bases, leaving 11 bases between the germline ends. The length of the CDR3 is 13 residues. The CDR3 DNA follows: TGTGCCAGTAGTATACAAGGGGTCAGCATTCAGTACTTC. Translated, it gives CASSIQGVSIQYF.

The chain uses TRBV11-2 and TRBJ2-7; 9 positions agree with TRBD2. Germline assignment: CDR1 SGHAT and CDR2 FQNNGV. Losses at the gene ends were 0 bases for V and 3 bases for J; bases not matched to a gene: 6. The CDR3 loop spans 16 amino acids. The CDR3: CASSLDHLAGYYEQYF. CDR3 bases: TGTGCCAGCAGCTTAGATCACCTAGCGGGGTACTACGAGCAGTACTTC. The full variable domain, in which reference TRBV11-2 and TRBJ2-7 provide the parts outside the CDR3, is EAGVAQSPRYKIIEKRQSVAFWCNPISGHATLYWYQQILGQGPKLLIQFQNNGVVDDSQLPKDRFSAERLKGVDSTLKIQPAKLEDSAVYLCASSLDHLAGYYEQYFGPGTRLTVT.

The chain uses TRBV7-2 and TRBJ2-2; 7 positions agree with TRBD1. Germline CDR1 is SGHTA and CDR2 is FQGNSA. This CDR3 has 16 amino acids. Unmatched junction bases numbered 6, after V lost 0 bases and J lost 5 bases. The CDR3 DNA follows: TGTGCCAGCAGCTTAGCGATGACAGGGCAAACCGGGGAGCTGTTTTTT. Its protein product is CASSLAMTGQTGELFF.

The gene calls are TRBV27 and TRBJ1-2; TRBD1 matches at 7 bases. Germline CDR1 reads MNHEY; CDR2 reads SMNVEV (reference sequence). V was pared by 5 bases and J by 2 bases, with 8 bases of the junction left unmatched. The CDR3 is 15 residues long. The DNA of the CDR3 is TGTGCCAGCAGTCCTGGGACAGACCCAAACTATGGCTACACCTTC. It is translated as CASSPGTDPNYGYTF.

The chain combines TRBV30 with TRBJ1-6; D is uncertain. This CDR3 is built from 13 residues. Trimming removed 5 bases from V and 6 bases from J, with 11 bases in between. Germline V gives CDR1 GTSNPN, CDR2 SVGIG (reference sequence). The CDR3 protein is CAWGDRANSPLHF. As DNA, the CDR3 is TGTGCCTGGGGCGATAGGGCTAATTCACCCCTCCACTTT.

J is TRBJ2-7 and V is TRBV30; D is perhaps TRBD1 or TRBD2 (5 bases each). This CDR3 is 15 amino acids long. The ends were cut back, 4 bases at V and 1 base at J, with 17 bases in the middle. Per germline, CDR1 GTSNPN and CDR2 SVGIG (reference sequence). The CDR3 loop is CAWTPTQGVSYEQYF. Here the CDR3 DNA reads TGTGCCTGGACCCCCACGCAGGGAGTATCCTACGAGCAGTACTTC.

This clone turned up a few times. CDR3 nucleotide sequence: TGTGCCAGCAGCATTACAGGACTCGCGAACACTGAAGCTTTCTTT. Its protein product is CASSITGLANTEAFF. The J gene is TRBJ1-1, the V gene TRBV5-6, with a tentative D call TRBD1 (5 bases). The CDR3 consists of 15 residues. V was cut by 4 bases and J by 1 base, with 14 bases left in between. The germline V gene has CDR1 SGHDT and CDR2 YYEEEE.

This chain uses TRBV30 with TRBJ2-3; the D is unclear. V was shortened by 4 bases and J by 6 bases, with 14 bases between the two germline ends. Germline V gene data show CDR1 as GTSNPN and CDR2 as SVGIG (reference sequence). This CDR3 has 13 amino acids. The CDR3 DNA reads as TGTGCCTGGATAGGGCCTGCACTCGATACGCAGTATTTT. Its protein product is CAWIGPALDTQYF.

This clone has just a few counts. The chain employs TRBV5-1 and TRBJ1-1; tentative D call: TRBD1 (5 bases). This CDR3 contains 14 residues. CDR1 and CDR2 from the germline V gene are SGHRS and YFSETQ. The germline V and J ends were trimmed by 6 bases and 7 bases, with 19 bases remaining between them. In DNA form, the CDR3 reads TGCGCCAGCACCCAAGGAGGGGCGGAGGGTGAAGCTTTCTTT. This gives the protein CASTQGGAEGEAFF.

In this sample, this clone turned up a few times. The chain is built from TRBV7-6 and TRBJ1-1; D perhaps matches TRBD1 (6 bases). Germline CDR1 and CDR2: SGHVS and FNYEAQ. This CDR3 region has 14 residues. V was pared by 2 bases and J by 2 bases, with 9 bases between. The CDR3 spells CASSLRDTNTEAFF. As DNA, the CDR3 is TGTGCCAGCAGCTTAAGGGACACCAACACTGAAGCTTTCTTT.

The chain carries TRBV27 and TRBJ1-1, with a tentative D call TRBD1 (6 bases). Trimming stripped 8 bases from V and 0 bases from J, with 13 bases between. The germline gives CDR1 MNHEY, CDR2 SMNVEV (reference sequence). The CDR3 is 14 amino acids. CDR3 bases: TGTGCCAGCGCCAGGGGCAGCATGAACACTGAAGCTTTCTTT. The encoded protein is CASARGSMNTEAFF.

The chain employs TRBV7-3 and TRBJ2-3; 12 nucleotides line up with TRBD2. This CDR3 comprises 16 residues. Looked up from germline, CDR1 is SGHTA and CDR2 is FQGTGA. V lost 5 bases to trimming and J lost 1 base; unmatched junction nucleotides: 4. CDR3 sequence reads: CASSVSSGGGTDTQYF. The CDR3, as DNA: TGTGCCAGCAGCGTATCTAGCGGGGGGGGCACAGATACGCAGTATTTT.

This clone was seen more than once but under ten times. Other DNA sequences of this sample code for an identical CDR3. The chain links TRBV5-1 to TRBJ2-3, with TRBD2 matching over 12 bases. The CDR3 sequence is 16 residues long. Looked up from germline, CDR1 is SGHRS and CDR2 is YFSETQ. The junction had 3 bases not matched to a gene; V was cut back by 1 base and J by 3 bases. CDR3 sequence reads: CASSLPLAGGTDTQYF. The CDR3 coding sequence is TGCGCCAGCAGCTTGCCGCTAGCGGGGGGGACAGATACGCAGTATTTT.

This chain uses TRBV29-1 with TRBJ1-1; D gene unclear. V was pared by 8 bases and J by 0 bases, with 13 bases between. The CDR3 extends over 13 amino acids. Germline CDR1 SQVTM, CDR2 ANQGSEA. In DNA, the CDR3 is TGCAGCTCACCGGGAGACCTGAACACTGAAGCTTTCTTT. Protein sequence: CSSPGDLNTEAFF. Complete variable domain (other parts from reference TRBV29-1 and TRBJ1-1): SAVISQKPSRDICQRGTSLTIQCQVDSQVTMMFWYRQQPGQSLTLIATANQGSEATYESGFVIDKFPISRPNLTFSTLTVSNMSPEDSSIYLCSSPGDLNTEAFFGQGTRLTVV.

The V call is TRBV29-1, the J call TRBJ2-3; 8 nucleotides agree with TRBD2. J lost 3 bases, V lost 3 bases, and 5 bases had no gene match. The length of the CDR3 is 14 residues. The germline V gene has CDR1 SQVTM and CDR2 ANQGSEA. CDR3 in DNA: TGCAGCGTTGATTCGGGGGGGGTGACAGATACGCAGTATTTT. Its protein is CSVDSGGVTDTQYF.

The chain couples TRBV7-2 to TRBJ1-1; unclear D gene. The ends were cut back, 5 bases at V and 1 base at J, with 14 bases in the middle. Germline V gene data show CDR1 as SGHTA and CDR2 as FQGNSA. The CDR3 extends over 15 amino acids. CDR3 in DNA: TGTGCCAGCAGCCCGTCGGTCGGCACGAACACTGAAGCTTTCTTT. It is translated as CASSPSVGTNTEAFF.

The chain is built from TRBV11-2 and TRBJ2-3, with D possibly TRBD1 on 5 matching bases. Per the germline V gene, CDR1 is SGHAT and CDR2 is FQNNGV. The length of the CDR3 is 11 residues. V lost 5 bases to trimming and J lost 8 bases, with 8 bases between them. This CDR3 reads CASSPQGTQYF. The CDR3 nucleotides read TGTGCCAGCAGCCCCCAGGGTACGCAGTATTTT.

This clone was observed a few times. This chain uses TRBV7-8 with TRBJ1-2, with a possible D match to TRBD1 (6 bases). V dropped 5 bases and J dropped 3 bases, with 13 bases sitting between them. This CDR3 is built from 14 residues. CDR1 is SGHVS, CDR2 FQNEAQ, per germline. Here the CDR3 reads CASSAGVYHYGYTF. CDR3 nucleotides: TGTGCCAGCAGCGCAGGGGTTTACCACTATGGCTACACCTTC.

This chain links TRBV18 with TRBJ2-2; the D call may be TRBD1 or TRBD2 (5 bases each). Trimming pared 2 bases from V and 0 bases from J, leaving 7 bases between. From germline, CDR1 is KGHSH and CDR2 LQKENI. This CDR3 spans 15 amino acids. The CDR3 region is CASSPRGANTGELFF. The CDR3 DNA sequence: TGTGCCAGCTCACCAAGAGGGGCGAACACCGGGGAGCTGTTTTTT.

This rearrangement joins TRBV7-6 to TRBJ1-4, with D hard to call. The CDR3 covers 14 residues. Deletions cut 2 bases from V and 14 bases from J, with 18 bases between. Per germline, CDR1 SGHVS and CDR2 FNYEAQ. The CDR3 DNA reads TGTGCCAGCAGCTTAAGGACTCAAGGAGAGTTGCTGTTTTTT. This sequence encodes CASSLRTQGELLFF.

The chain joins TRBV29-1 to TRBJ2-5, with TRBD1 matching 7 bases. Germline CDR1 SQVTM, CDR2 ANQGSEA. The CDR3 is 14 residues long. J lost 2 bases, V lost 6 bases, and 9 bases had no gene match. CDR3 amino acids: CSVELGTVQETQYF. The CDR3 DNA sequence: TGCAGCGTGGAACTCGGGACAGTACAAGAGACCCAGTACTTC.